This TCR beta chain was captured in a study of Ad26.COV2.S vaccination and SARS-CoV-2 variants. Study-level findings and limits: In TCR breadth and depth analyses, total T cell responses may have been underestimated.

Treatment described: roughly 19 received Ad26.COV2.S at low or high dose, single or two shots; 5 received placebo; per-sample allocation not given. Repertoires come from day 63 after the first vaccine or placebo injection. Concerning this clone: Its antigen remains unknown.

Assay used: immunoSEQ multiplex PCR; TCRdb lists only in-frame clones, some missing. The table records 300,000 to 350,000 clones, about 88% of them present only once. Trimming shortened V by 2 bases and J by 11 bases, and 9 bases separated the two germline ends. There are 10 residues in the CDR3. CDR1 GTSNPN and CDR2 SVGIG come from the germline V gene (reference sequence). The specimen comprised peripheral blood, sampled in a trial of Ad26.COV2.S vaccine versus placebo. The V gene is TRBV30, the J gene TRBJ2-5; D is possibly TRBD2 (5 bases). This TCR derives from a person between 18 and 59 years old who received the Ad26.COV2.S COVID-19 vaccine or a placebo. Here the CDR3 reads CAWSLGIQYF. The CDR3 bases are TGTGCCTGGAGTCTCGGGATTCAGTACTTC.